This T cell receptor (beta chain) is drawn from a study of vaccination and CD4 T cells after COVID-19. Study as a whole: Median time from second vaccine dose to sampling was just over 70 days (14 to 241). Control wells got either CEFX epitopes, HIV-1 Nef peptides, or no peptide at all.

The CDR3 extends over 14 amino acids. Trimming removed 4 bases at V and 5 bases at J, with 14 bases between. CDR1 is SNHLY, CDR2 FYNNEI, per germline. General study points: The researchers studied relatively few convalescent patients and omitted early post-infection timepoints.

This clonotype has just a few counts. Its antigen is not known. The treatment: roughly 11-day PBMC culture with coronavirus spike peptide pools or control peptides (ViraFEST assay). Researchers used the Oncomine TCR Beta short-read assay to sequence DNA from cultured CD4+ T cells. TCRdb redid the calling of the PCR reads with MiXCR, one entry per CDR3 protein. Among roughly 20,000 distinct CDR3 sequences listed, over 40% were seen once. The V call is TRBV2, the J call TRBJ1-1, with D possibly TRBD1 on 6 matching bases. Sequencing was performed on CD4+ T cells from blood, cultured in vitro, taken after SARS-CoV-2 vaccination. This sequence was found in a human donor who had recovered from COVID-19. CDR3 nucleotide sequence: TGTGCCAGCAGTGTGAGGGGGGTTTTAACTGAAGCTTTCTTT. Protein sequence: CASSVRGVLTEAFF.